This T cell receptor (beta chain) was captured in a study of shared clonotypes between healthy human individuals. CDR3 length: 15 residues. In germline, CDR1 is ENHRY, CDR2 SYGVKD. V lost 3 bases, J lost 5 bases, and 5 bases stayed unmatched. Samples underwent the assay at deep level. Repertoires were generated with immunoSEQ multiplex PCR, while TCRdb's copy carries only in-frame clones and drops some. The sample lists fewer than 650,000 clones; less than 80% were seen once. The chain is built from TRBV10-3 and TRBJ2-7, with TRBD1 matching 12 bases. Sequencing input: PBMCs. The receptor's source is a woman aged 40 to 50 in good health. Some clones in this sample may be carry-over from other donors' samples. The CDR3 DNA follows: TGTGCCATCAGTGATTTTGGGACAGGGGGCGACGAGCAGTACTTC. This gives the protein CAISDFGTGGDEQYF.